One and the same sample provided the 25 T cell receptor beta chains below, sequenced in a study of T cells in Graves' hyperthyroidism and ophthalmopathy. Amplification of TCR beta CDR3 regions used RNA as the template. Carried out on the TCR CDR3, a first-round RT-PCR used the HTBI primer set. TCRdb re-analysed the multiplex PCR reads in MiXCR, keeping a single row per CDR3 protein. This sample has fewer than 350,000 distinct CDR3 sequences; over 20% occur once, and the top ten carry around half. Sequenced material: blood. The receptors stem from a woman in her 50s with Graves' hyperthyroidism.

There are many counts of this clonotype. In DNA, the CDR3 is TGTGCCAGCAGCGCCCATGAGGCTCAGCCCCAGCATTTT. It specifies CASSAHEAQPQHF. This chain connects TRBV7-8 to TRBJ1-5, with D unresolved. The CDR3 has 13 residues. Trimming cost V 5 bases and J 6 bases, with 11 bases left between them. Germline lookup yields CDR1 SGHVS and CDR2 FQNEAQ. Complete variable domain (other parts from reference TRBV7-8 and TRBJ1-5): GAGVSQSPRYKVAKRGQDVALRCDPISGHVSLFWYQQALGQGPEFLTYFQNEAQLDKSGLPSDRFFAERPEGSVSTLKIQRTQQEDSAVYLCASSAHEAQPQHFGDGTRLSIL.

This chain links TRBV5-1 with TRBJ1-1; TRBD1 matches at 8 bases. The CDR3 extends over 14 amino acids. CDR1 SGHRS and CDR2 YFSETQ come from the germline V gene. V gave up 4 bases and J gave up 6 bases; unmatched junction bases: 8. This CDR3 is CASSPDRGTAEAFF. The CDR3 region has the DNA TGCGCCAGCAGCCCTGACAGGGGCACGGCTGAAGCTTTCTTT.

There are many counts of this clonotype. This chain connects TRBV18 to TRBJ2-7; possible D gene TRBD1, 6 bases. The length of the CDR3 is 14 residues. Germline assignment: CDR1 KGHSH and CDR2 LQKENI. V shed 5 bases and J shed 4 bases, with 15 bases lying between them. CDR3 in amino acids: CASSTGTWLYEQYF. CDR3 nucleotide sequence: TGTGCCAGCTCAACCGGGACATGGCTATACGAGCAGTACTTC.

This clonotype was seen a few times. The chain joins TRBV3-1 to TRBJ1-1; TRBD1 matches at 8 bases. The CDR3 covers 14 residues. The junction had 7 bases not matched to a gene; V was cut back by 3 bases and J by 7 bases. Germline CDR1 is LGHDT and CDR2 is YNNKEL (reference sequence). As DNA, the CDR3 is TGTGCCAGCAGCCATTACAGGGGGAACGGTGAAGCTTTCTTT. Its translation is CASSHYRGNGEAFF.

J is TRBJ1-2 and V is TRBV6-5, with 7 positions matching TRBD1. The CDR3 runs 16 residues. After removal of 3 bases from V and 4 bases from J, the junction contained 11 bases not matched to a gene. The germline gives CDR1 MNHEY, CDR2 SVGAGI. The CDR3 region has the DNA TGTGCCAGCAGTTATATAGGGGGCGGGGAGGCCTATGGCTACACCTTC. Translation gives CASSYIGGGEAYGYTF.

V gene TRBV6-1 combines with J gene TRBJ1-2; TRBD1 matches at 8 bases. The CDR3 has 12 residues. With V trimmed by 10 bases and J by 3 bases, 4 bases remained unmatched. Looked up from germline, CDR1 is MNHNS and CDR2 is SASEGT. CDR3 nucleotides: TGTGCCACCAGGGGGCGGCACTATGGCTACACCTTC. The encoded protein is CATRGRHYGYTF.

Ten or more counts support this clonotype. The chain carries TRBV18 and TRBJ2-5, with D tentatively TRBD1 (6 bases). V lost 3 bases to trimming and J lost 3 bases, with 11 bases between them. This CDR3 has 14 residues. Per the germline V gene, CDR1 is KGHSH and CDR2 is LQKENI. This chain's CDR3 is CASSPGRGKETQYF. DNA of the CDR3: TGTGCCAGCTCACCGGGCAGGGGCAAAGAGACCCAGTACTTC. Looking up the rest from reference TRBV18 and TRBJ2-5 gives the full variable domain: NAGVMQNPRHLVRRRGQEARLRCSPMKGHSHVYWYRQLPEEGLKFMVYLQKENIIDESGMPKERFSAEFPKEGPSILRIQQVVRGDSAAYFCASSPGRGKETQYFGPGTRLLVL.

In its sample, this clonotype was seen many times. CDR3 residues: CASRRTAAGETQYF. CDR3 nucleotide sequence: TGTGCCAGCAGACGGACGGCAGCGGGGGAGACCCAGTACTTC. The V call is TRBV3-1, the J call TRBJ2-5, with 7 bases identical to TRBD2. The CDR3 is 14 residues long. Per the germline V gene, CDR1 is LGHDT and CDR2 is YNNKEL (reference sequence). With V trimmed by 6 bases and J by 5 bases, 9 bases remained unmatched.

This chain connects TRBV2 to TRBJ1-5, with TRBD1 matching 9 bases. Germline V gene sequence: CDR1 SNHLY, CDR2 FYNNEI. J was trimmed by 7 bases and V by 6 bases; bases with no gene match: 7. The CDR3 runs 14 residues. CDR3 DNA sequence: TGTGCCAGCAGGAGGACAGGGGTAGGGCAGCCCCAGCATTTT. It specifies CASRRTGVGQPQHF.

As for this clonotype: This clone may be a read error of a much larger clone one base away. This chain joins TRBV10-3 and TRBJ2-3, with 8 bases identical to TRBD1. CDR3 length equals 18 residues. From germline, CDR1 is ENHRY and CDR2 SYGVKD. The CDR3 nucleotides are TGTGCCATCAGTGATGGTATCGGACAGGGTAATTGGAGAGATGCGCAGTATTTT. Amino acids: CAISDGIGQGNWRDAQYF.

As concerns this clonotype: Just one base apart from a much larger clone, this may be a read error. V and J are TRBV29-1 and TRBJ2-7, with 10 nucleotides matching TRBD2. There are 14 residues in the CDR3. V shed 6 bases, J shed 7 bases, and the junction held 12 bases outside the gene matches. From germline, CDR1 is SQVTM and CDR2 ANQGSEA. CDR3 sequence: CSVGASGSLDEQYF. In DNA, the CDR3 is TGCAGCGTAGGGGCTAGCGGGAGTCTAGATGAGCAGTACTTC.

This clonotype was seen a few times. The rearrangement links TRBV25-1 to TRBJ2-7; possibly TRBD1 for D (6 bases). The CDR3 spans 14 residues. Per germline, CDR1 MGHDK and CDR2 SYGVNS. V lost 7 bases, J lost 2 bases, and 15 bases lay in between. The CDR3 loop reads CASTQGTSTYEQYF. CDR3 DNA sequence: TGTGCCAGCACTCAAGGGACATCGACCTACGAGCAGTACTTC.

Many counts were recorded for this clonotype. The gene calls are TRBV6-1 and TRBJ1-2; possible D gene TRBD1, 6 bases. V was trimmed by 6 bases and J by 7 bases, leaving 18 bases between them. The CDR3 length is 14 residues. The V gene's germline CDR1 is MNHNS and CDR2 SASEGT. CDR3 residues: CASRTAGEGGGYTF. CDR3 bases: TGTGCCAGCAGGACAGCCGGGGAGGGGGGTGGCTACACCTTC.

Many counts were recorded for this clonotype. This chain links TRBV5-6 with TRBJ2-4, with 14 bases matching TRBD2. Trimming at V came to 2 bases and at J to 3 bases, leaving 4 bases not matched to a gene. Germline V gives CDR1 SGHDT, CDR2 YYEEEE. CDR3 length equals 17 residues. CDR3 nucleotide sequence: TGTGCCAGCAGCTTCAGGACTAGCGGGAGGCGCAAAAACATTCAGTACTTC. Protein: CASSFRTSGRRKNIQYF.

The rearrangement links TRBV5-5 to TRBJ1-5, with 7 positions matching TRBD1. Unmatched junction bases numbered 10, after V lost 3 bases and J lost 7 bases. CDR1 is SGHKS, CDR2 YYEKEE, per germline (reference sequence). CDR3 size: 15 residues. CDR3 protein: CASSSRGTEAQPQHF. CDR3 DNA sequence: TGTGCCAGCAGCTCGCGGGGGACAGAAGCCCAGCCCCAGCATTTT. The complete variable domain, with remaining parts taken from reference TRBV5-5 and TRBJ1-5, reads DAGVTQSPTHLIKTRGQQVTLRCSPISGHKSVSWYQQVLGQGPQFIFQYYEKEERGRGNFPDRFSARQFPNYSSELNVNALLLGDSALYLCASSSRGTEAQPQHFGDGTRLSIL.

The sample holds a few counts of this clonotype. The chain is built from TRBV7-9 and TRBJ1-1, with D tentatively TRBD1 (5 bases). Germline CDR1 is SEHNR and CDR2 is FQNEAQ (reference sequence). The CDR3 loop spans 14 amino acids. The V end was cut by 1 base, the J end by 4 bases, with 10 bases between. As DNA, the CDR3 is TGTGCCAGCAGCTTAGACGGAGGGGTCACTGAAGCTTTCTTT. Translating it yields CASSLDGGVTEAFF.

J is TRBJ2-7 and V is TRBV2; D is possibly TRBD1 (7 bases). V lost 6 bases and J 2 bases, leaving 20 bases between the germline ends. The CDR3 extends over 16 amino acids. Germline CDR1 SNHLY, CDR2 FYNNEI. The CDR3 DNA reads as TGTGCCAGCAGCTTTAGGGCAGGAGGGGGCCCCTACGAGCAGTACTTC. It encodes CASSFRAGGGPYEQYF.

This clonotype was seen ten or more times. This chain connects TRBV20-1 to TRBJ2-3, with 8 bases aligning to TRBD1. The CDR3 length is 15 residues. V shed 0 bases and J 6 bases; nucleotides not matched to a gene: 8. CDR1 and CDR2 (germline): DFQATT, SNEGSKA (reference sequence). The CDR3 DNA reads TGCAGTGCTAGAGATTTTCAGGGGGCAACTGATACGCAGTATTTT. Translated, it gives CSARDFQGATDTQYF.

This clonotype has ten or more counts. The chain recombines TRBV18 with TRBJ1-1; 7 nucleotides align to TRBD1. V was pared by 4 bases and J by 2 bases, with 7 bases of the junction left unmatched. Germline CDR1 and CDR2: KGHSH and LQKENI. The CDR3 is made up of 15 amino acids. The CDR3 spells CASSRQTGPNTEAFF. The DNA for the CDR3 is TGTGCCAGCTCACGACAGACAGGGCCTAACACTGAAGCTTTCTTT.

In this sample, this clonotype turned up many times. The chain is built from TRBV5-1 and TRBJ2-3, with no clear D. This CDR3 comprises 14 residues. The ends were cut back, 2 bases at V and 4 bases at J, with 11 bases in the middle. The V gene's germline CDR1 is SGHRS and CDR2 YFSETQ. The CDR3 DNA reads TGCGCCAGCAGCTTCAACCCCTCCCCAGATACGCAGTATTTT. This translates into CASSFNPSPDTQYF.

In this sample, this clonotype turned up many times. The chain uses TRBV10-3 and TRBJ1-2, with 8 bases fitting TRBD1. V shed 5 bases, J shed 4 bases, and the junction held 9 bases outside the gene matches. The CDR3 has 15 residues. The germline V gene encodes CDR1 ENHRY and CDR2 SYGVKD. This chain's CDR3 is CAISSGTGESYGYTF. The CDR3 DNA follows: TGTGCCATCAGTTCGGGGACAGGCGAAAGCTATGGCTACACCTTC.

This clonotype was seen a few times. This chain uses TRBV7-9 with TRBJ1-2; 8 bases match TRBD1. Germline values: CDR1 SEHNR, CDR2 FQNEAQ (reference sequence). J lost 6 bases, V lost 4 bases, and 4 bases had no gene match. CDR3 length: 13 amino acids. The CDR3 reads CASSSGQDDGYTF. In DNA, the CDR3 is TGTGCCAGCAGCTCGGGACAGGACGATGGCTACACCTTC.

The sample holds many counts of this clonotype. The DNA of the CDR3 is TGTGCCAGCAGCTTAGATATCAGAGCCGGGATGGGGCTGGCAAGCACAGATACGCAGTATTTT. Protein: CASSLDIRAGMGLASTDTQYF. This chain connects TRBV7-9 to TRBJ2-3; tentatively, D is TRBD1 or TRBD2 (5 bases each). Between the trimmed V and J ends, which lost 1 base and 0 bases, there was a span of 26 bases. From germline, CDR1 is SEHNR and CDR2 FQNEAQ (reference sequence). This CDR3 has 21 residues.

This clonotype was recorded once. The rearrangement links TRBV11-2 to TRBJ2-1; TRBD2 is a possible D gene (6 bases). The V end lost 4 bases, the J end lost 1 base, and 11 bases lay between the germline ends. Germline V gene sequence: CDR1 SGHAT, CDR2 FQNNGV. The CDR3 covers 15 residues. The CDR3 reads CASSSQSGSYNEQFF. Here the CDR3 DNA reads TGTGCCAGCAGCTCCCAGAGCGGGTCCTACAATGAGCAGTTCTTC.

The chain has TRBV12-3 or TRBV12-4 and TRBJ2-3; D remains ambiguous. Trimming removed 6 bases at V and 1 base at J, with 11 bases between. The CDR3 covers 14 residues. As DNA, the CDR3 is TGTGCCAGCAGGCGTGGCACAGGCACAGATACGCAGTATTTT. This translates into CASRRGTGTDTQYF.